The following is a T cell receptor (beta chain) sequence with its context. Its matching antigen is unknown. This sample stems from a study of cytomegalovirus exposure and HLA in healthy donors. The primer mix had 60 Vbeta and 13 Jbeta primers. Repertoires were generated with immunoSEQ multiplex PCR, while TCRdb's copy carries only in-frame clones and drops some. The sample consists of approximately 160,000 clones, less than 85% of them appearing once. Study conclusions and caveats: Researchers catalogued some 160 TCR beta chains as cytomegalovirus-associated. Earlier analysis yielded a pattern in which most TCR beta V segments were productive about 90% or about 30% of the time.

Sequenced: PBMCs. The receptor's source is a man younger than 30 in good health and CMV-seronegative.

DNA of the CDR3: TGTGCCAGCAGCCAGGACAGGGGGCTCTACGAGCAGTACTTC. Amino acids: CASSQDRGLYEQYF. The chain carries TRBV7-9 and TRBJ2-5; 11 bases are shared with TRBD1. The DNA end favors TRBJ2-7, so the J call may be wrong. The CDR3 consists of 14 residues. In germline, CDR1 is SEHNR, CDR2 FQNEAQ (reference sequence).